This T cell receptor beta chain was found in a study of T cells in Graves' hyperthyroidism and ophthalmopathy. About the research overall: Pretreatment peripheral blood was obtained at initial diagnosis. Study findings and constraints: Among clonotypes expanded in thyroid above 0.001, most were also found in blood.

Note on this clonotype: The antigen is unknown.

The CDR3 has 13 amino acids. V lost 4 bases to trimming and J lost 5 bases, with 10 bases between them. CDR1 and CDR2 (germline): KGHDR, SFDVKD. Among ophthalmopathy patients, the Clinical Activity Score reached at least 3, the NOSPECS grade reached at least 4, and duration remained under 3 months. Diagnosis relied on clinical symptoms, serum thyroxine and TRAb, thyroid ultrasound and orbital computed tomography. TCR beta CDR3 regions were amplified from RNA transcripts. With the HTBI primer set, the TCR CDR3 went through a first round of RT-PCR. TCRdb called the multiplex PCR reads again in MiXCR, with one record for every CDR3 protein. The sample shows over 350,000 distinct CDR3 sequences, around 20% of them seen only once.

This TCR was sampled from a man aged 18 to 35 with Graves' ophthalmopathy. Material for sequencing was blood. This chain joins TRBV24-1 and TRBJ2-5; D gene unclear. CDR3 protein: CATSDPAGETQYF. The DNA for the CDR3 is TGTGCCACCAGTGACCCAGCCGGGGAGACCCAGTACTTC.